This T cell receptor beta chain stems from a study of cytomegalovirus exposure and HLA in healthy donors. Broader study findings: The availability of immune exposure information extended only to CMV serostatus.

Comment on this clone: Its specificity is unknown.

PCR involved 60 Vbeta and 13 Jbeta primers. Produced via immunoSEQ multiplex PCR; TCRdb's table is partial and in-frame only. With about 100,000 clones in the sample, the ten largest clones hold about 0.59%. CDR3 size: 17 residues. V lost 0 bases to trimming and J lost 1 base, with 14 bases between them. Germline-derived CDR1 and CDR2 are LGHNA and YSLEER. The chain is built from TRBV4-3 and TRBJ2-3; D gene ambiguous. The clonotype originates from a man aged 45-65 years in good health and CMV-seronegative. Sequenced: PBMCs. CDR3 residues: CASSQEARLSRTDTQYF. In DNA, the CDR3 is TGCGCCAGCAGCCAAGAAGCTAGACTCAGCCGCACAGATACGCAGTATTTT.